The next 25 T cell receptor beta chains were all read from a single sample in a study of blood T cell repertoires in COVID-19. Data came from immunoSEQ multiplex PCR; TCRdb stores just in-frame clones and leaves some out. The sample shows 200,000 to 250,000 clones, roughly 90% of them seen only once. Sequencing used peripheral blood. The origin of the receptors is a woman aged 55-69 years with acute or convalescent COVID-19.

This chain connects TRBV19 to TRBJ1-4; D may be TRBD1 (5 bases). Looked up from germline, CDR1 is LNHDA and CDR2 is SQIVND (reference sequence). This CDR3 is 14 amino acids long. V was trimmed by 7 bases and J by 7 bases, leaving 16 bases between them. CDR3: CASKGAGSIEKLFF. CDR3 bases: TGTGCCAGTAAGGGCGCAGGGTCTATTGAAAAACTGTTTTTT.

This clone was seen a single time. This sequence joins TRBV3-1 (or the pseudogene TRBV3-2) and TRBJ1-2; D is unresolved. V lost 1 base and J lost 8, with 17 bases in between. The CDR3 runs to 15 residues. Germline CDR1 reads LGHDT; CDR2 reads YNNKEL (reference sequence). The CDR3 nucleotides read TGTGCCAGCAGCCAAGTAAATCGCGGCCTTGGGGGCTACACCTTC. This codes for CASSQVNRGLGGYTF.

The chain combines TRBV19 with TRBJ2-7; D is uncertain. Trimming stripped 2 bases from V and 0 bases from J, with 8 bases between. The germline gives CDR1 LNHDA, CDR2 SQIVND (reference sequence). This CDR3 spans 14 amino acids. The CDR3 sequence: CASSIQVSSYEQYF. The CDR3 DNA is TGTGCCAGTAGTATACAGGTCAGCTCCTACGAGCAGTACTTC. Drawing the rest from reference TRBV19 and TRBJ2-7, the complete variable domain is DGGITQSPKYLFRKEGQNVTLSCEQNLNHDAMYWYRQDPGQGLRLIYYSQIVNDFQKGDIAEGYSVSREKKESFPLTVTSAQKNPTAFYLCASSIQVSSYEQYFGPGTRLTVT.

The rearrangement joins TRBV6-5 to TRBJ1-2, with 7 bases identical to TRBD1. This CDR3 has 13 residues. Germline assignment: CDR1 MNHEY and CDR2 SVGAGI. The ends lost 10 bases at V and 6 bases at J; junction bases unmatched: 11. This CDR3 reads CATLPTGFDGYTF. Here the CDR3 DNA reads TGTGCCACGCTCCCGACAGGGTTCGATGGCTACACCTTC.

The CDR3 loop is CASSQGTDYGYTF. CDR3 DNA sequence: TGCGCCAGCAGCCAAGGGACAGACTATGGCTACACCTTC. The chain uses TRBV4-1 and TRBJ1-2, with D possibly matching TRBD1 (6 bases). V lost 1 base to trimming and J lost 3 bases, with 6 bases between them. This CDR3 contains 13 residues. From germline, CDR1 is MGHRA and CDR2 YSYEKL.

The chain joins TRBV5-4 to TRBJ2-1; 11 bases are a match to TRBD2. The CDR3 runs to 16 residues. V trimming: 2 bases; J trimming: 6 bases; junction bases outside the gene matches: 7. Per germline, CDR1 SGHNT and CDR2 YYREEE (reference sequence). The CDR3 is CASSFALAGAPNEQFF. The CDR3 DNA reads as TGTGCCAGCAGCTTTGCACTAGCGGGGGCCCCCAATGAGCAGTTCTTC. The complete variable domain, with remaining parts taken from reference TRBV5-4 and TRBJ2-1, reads ETGVTQSPTHLIKTRGQQVTLRCSSQSGHNTVSWYQQALGQGPQFIFQYYREEENGRGNFPPRFSGLQFPNYSSELNVNALELDDSALYLCASSFALAGAPNEQFFGPGTRLTVL.

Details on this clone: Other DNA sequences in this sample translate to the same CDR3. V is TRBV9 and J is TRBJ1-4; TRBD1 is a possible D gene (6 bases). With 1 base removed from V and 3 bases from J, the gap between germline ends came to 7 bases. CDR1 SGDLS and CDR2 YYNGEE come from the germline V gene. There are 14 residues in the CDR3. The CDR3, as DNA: TGTGCCAGCAGCGTACAGGGGTCTAATGAAAAACTGTTTTTT. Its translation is CASSVQGSNEKLFF.

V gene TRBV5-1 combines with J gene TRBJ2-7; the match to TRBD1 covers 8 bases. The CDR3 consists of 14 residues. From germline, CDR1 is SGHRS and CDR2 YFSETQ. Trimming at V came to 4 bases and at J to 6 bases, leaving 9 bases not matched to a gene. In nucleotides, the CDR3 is TGCGCCAGCAGCCAGGGACAGGCTCCGGGCGAGCAGTACTTC. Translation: CASSQGQAPGEQYF.

CDR3 region: CASTRGRNTEAFF. The DNA of the CDR3 is TGTGCCAGCACCAGGGGGCGGAACACTGAAGCTTTCTTT. V usage is TRBV6-5 and J usage is TRBJ1-1, with 8 positions matching TRBD1. Unmatched junction bases numbered 2, after V lost 7 bases and J lost 1 base. Germline lookup yields CDR1 MNHEY and CDR2 SVGAGI. The CDR3 is 13 amino acids.

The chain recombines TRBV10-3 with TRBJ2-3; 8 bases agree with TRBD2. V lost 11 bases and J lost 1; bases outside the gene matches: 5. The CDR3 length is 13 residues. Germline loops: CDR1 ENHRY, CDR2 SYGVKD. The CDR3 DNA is TGTGCCTCGAGAGCGGGGGGCACAGATACGCAGTATTTT. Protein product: CASRAGGTDTQYF.

CDR3 in amino acids: CASSVEGQGDNSPLHF. The CDR3 coding sequence is TGTGCCAGCAGCGTAGAGGGACAGGGGGATAATTCACCCCTCCACTTT. V gene TRBV9 combines with J gene TRBJ1-6; 11 positions match TRBD1. V gave up 0 bases and J gave up 5 bases; unmatched junction bases: 1. Germline V CDR1 and CDR2: SGDLS, YYNGEE. The CDR3 is 16 amino acids.

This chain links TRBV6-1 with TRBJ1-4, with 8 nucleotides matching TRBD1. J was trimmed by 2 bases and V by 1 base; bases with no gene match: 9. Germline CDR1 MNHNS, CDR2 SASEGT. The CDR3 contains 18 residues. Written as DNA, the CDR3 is TGTGCCAGCAGTGAAGGGTTTGGGGGGACAGGCACTAATGAAAAACTGTTTTTT. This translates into CASSEGFGGTGTNEKLFF.

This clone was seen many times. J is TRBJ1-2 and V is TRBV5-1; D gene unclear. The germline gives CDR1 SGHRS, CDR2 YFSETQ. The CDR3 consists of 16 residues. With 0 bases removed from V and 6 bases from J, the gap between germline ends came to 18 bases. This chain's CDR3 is CASSLVGSREGDGYTF. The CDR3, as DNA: TGCGCCAGCAGCTTGGTGGGGTCTCGGGAGGGTGATGGCTACACCTTC.

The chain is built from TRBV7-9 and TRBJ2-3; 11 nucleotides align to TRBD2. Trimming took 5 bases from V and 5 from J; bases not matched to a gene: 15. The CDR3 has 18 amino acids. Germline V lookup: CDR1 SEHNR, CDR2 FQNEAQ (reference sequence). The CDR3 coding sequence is TGTGCCAGCAGCCGATTCACTAGCGGGGGCCGACTCTTAGATACGCAGTATTTT. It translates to CASSRFTSGGRLLDTQYF.

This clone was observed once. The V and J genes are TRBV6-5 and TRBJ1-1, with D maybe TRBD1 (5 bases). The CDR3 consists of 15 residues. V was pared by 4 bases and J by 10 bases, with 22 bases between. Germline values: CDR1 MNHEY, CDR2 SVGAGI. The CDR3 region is CASSFTQGMGYGAFF. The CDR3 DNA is TGTGCCAGCAGTTTCACCCAGGGTATGGGCTATGGAGCTTTCTTT.

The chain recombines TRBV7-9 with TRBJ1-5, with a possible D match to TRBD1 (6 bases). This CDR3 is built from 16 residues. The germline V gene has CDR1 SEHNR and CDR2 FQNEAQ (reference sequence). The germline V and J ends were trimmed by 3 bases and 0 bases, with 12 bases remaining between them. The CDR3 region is CASSFGGAYSNQPQHF. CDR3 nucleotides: TGTGCCAGCAGCTTTGGGGGGGCTTATAGCAATCAGCCCCAGCATTTT.

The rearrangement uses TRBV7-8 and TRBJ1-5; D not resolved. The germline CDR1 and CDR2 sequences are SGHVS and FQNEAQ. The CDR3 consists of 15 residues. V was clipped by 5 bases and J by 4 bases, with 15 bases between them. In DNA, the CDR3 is TGTGCCAGCAGCCGAATAGCGGGTTCAAATCAGCCCCAGCATTTT. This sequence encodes CASSRIAGSNQPQHF.

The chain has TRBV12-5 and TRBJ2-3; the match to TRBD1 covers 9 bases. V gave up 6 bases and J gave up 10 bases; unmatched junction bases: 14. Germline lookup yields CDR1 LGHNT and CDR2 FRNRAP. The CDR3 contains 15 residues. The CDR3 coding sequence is TGTGCTAGTGGGCGGGACAGGGACACTTCCCAGGCGCAGTATTTT. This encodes CASGRDRDTSQAQYF.

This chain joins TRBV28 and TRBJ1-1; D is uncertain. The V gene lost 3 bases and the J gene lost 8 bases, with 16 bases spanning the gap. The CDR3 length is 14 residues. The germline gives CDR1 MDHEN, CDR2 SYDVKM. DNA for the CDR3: TGTGCCAGCAGTTTGTTCCCGGGTGGAGGGGAAGCTTTCTTT. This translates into CASSLFPGGGEAFF.

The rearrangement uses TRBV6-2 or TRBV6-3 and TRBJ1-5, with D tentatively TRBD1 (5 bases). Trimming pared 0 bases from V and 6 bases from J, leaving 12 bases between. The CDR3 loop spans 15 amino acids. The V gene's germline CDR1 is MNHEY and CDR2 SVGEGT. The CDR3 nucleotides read TGTGCCAGCAGTTACTCGGGACTCTCCGTTCAGCCCCAGCATTTT. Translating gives CASSYSGLSVQPQHF.

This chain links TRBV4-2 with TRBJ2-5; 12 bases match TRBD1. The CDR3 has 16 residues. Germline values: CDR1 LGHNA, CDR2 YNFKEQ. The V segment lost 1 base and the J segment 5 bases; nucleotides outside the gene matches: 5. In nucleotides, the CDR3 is TGTGCCAGCAGCCAAGTCGGGACAGGGGGCAGGGAGACCCAGTACTTC. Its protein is CASSQVGTGGRETQYF.

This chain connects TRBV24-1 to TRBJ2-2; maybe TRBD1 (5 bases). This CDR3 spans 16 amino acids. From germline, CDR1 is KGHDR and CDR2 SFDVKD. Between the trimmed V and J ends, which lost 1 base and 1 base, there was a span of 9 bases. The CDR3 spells CATSDFSRVNTGELFF. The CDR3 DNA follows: TGTGCCACCAGTGATTTTTCCAGGGTGAACACCGGGGAGCTGTTTTTT.

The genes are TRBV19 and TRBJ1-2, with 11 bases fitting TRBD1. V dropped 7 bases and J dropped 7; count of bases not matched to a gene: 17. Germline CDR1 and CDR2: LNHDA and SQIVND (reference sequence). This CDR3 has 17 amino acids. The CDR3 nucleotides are TGTGCCAGTACCCCAATAGTCGGACAGGGGGCACAAGCTGGCTACACCTTC. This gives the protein CASTPIVGQGAQAGYTF.

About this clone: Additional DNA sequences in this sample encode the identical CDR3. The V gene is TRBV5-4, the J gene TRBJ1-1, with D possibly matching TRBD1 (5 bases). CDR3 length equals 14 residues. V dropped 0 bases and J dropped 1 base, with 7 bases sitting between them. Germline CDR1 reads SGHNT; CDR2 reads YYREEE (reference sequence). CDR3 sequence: CASSLDRRNTEAFF. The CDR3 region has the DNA TGTGCCAGCAGCTTGGACAGGCGGAACACTGAAGCTTTCTTT.

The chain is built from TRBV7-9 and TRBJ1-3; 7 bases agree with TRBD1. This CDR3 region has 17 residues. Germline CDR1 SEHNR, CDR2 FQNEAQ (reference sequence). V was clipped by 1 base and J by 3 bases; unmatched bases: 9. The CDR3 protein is CASSLVGHRGGGNTIYF. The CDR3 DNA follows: TGTGCCAGCAGCTTAGTGGGGCACAGGGGCGGTGGAAACACCATATATTTT.